The TCR beta chain under discussion was sequenced for a study of blood T cell repertoires in COVID-19. Using immunoSEQ multiplex PCR, the repertoire was profiled, and TCRdb retains in-frame clones only, with some absent. This table holds hundreds of thousands of clones, roughly 87% found once. The V end lost 1 base, the J end lost 2 bases, and 11 bases lay between the germline ends. Germline CDR1 is SGHVS and CDR2 is FQNEAQ. The CDR3 runs 15 residues. Researchers sorted participants into cohorts using their self-reported clinical history. V usage is TRBV7-8 and J usage is TRBJ2-5; D ambiguous. The source is a woman aged 25 to 39 who had recovered from COVID-19. The sample consisted of PBMCs or T cells enriched from blood (not recorded which). The CDR3 DNA reads TGTGCCAGCAGCTTAGAAAACATCGTTCAAGAGACCCAGTACTTC. It codes for CASSLENIVQETQYF.